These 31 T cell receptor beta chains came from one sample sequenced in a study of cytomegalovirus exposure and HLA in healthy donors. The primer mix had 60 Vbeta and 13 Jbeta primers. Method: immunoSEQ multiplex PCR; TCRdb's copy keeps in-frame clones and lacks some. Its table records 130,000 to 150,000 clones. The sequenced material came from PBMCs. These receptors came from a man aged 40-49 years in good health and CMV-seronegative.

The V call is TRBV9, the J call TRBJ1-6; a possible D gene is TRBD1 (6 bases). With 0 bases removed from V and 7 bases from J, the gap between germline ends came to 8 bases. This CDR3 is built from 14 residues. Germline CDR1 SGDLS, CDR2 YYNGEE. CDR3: CASSVDRDNSPLHF. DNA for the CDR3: TGTGCCAGCAGCGTAGACAGGGACAATTCACCCCTCCACTTT.

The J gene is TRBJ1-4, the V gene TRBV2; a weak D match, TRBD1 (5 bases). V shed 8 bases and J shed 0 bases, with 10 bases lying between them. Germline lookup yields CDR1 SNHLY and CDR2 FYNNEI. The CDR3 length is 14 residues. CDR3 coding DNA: TGTGCCAGCGGGGCAGGAGCAACTAATGAAAAACTGTTTTTT. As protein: CASGAGATNEKLFF.

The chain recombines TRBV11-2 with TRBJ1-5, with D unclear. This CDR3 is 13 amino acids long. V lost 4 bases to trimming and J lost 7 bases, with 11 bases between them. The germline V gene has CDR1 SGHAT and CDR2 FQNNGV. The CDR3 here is CASSSTLEQPQHF. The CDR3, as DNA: TGTGCCAGCAGCTCAACCTTAGAGCAGCCCCAGCATTTT.

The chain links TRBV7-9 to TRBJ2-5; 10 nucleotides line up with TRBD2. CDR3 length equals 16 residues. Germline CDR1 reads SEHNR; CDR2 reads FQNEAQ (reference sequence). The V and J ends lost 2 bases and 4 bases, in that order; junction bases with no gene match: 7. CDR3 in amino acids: CASSLRPAGGRETQYF. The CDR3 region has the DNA TGTGCCAGCAGCTTACGGCCAGCGGGGGGGCGAGAGACCCAGTACTTC.

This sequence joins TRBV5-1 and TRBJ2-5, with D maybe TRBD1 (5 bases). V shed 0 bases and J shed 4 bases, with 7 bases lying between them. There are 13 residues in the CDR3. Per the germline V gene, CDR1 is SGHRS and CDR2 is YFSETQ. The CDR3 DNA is TGCGCCAGCAGCTTGGGACAGCGAGAGACCCAGTACTTC. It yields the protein CASSLGQRETQYF.

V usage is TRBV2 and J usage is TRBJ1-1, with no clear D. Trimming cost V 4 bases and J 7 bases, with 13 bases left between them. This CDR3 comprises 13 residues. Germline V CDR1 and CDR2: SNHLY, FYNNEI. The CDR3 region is CASSVLGGGEAFF. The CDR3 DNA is TGTGCCAGCAGTGTTCTGGGAGGAGGTGAAGCTTTCTTT.

The CDR3: CASSFGTDGKTQYF. The CDR3 coding sequence is TGTGCCAGCAGCTTTGGTACAGATGGAAAGACCCAGTACTTC. This chain uses TRBV7-9 with TRBJ2-5; the D is unclear. The CDR3 totals 14 residues. Germline assignment: CDR1 SEHNR and CDR2 FQNEAQ (reference sequence). Trimming cost V 3 bases and J 6 bases, with 14 bases left between them.

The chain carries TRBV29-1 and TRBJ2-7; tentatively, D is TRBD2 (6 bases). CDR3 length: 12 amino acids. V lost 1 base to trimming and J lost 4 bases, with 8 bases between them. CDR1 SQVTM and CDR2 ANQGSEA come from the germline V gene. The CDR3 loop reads CSVEAAGYEQYF. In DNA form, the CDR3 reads TGCAGCGTTGAAGCTGCGGGGTACGAGCAGTACTTC.

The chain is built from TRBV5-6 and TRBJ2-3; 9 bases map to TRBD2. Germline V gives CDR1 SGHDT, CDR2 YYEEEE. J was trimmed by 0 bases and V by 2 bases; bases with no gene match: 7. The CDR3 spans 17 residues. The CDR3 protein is CASSLLTSGPSTDTQYF. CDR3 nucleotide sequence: TGTGCCAGCAGCTTACTCACTAGCGGGCCTAGCACAGATACGCAGTATTTT.

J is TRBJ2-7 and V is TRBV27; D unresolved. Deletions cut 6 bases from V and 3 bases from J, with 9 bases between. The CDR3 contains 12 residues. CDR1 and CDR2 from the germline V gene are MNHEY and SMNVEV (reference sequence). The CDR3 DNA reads TGTGCCAGCAGCACCCCAGGCTACGAGCAGTACTTC. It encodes CASSTPGYEQYF.

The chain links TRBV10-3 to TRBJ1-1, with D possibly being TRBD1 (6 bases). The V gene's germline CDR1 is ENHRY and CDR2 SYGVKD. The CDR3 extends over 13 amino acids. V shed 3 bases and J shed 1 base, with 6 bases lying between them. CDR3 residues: CAISEQGNTEAFF. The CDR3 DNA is TGTGCCATCAGTGAACAGGGGAACACTGAAGCTTTCTTT.

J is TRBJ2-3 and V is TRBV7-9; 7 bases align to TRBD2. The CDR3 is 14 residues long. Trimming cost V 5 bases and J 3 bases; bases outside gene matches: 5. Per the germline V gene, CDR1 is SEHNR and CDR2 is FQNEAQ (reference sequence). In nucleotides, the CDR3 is TGTGCCAGCAGCCCCATAGCGGGTACAGATACGCAGTATTTT. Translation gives CASSPIAGTDTQYF. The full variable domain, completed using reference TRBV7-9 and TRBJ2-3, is DTGVSQNPRHKITKRGQNVTFRCDPISEHNRLYWYRQTLGQGPEFLTYFQNEAQLEKSRLLSDRFSAERPKGSFSTLEIQRTEQGDSAMYLCASSPIAGTDTQYFGPGTRLTVL.

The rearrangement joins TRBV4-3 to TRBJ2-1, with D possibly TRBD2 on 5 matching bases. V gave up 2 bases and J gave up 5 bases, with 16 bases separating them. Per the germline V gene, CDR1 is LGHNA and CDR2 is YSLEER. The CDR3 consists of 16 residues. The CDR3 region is CASSQPGNTNHNEQFF. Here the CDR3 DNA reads TGCGCCAGCAGCCAACCCGGGAACACCAATCACAATGAGCAGTTCTTC.

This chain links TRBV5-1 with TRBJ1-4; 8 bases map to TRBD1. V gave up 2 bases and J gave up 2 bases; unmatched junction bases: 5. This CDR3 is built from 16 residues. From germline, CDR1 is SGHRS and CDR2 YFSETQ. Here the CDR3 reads CASSLQGGTTNEKLFF. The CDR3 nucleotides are TGCGCCAGCAGCTTACAGGGGGGGACCACTAATGAAAAACTGTTTTTT.

CDR3 nucleotide sequence: TGCGCCAGCAGCTTGGGAATACAGGGGTCCTATGGCTACACCTTC. It yields the protein CASSLGIQGSYGYTF. J is TRBJ1-2 and V is TRBV5-1, with 7 bases lining up with TRBD1. V was clipped by 0 bases and J by 4 bases; unmatched bases: 6. The CDR3 contains 15 residues. CDR1 SGHRS and CDR2 YFSETQ come from the germline V gene.

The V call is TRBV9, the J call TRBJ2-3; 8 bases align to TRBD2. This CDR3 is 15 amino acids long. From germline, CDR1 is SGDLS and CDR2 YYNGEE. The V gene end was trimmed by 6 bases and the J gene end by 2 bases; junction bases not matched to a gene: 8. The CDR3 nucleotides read TGTGCCAGCAATGTGCGGGGGGCAATCACAGATACGCAGTATTTT. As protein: CASNVRGAITDTQYF.

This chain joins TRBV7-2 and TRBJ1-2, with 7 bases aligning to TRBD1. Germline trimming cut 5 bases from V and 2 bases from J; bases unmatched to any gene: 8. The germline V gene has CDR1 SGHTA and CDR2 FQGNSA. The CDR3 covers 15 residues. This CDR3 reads CASSPTGTENYGYTF. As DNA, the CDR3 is TGTGCCAGCAGCCCCACCGGGACAGAGAACTATGGCTACACCTTC.

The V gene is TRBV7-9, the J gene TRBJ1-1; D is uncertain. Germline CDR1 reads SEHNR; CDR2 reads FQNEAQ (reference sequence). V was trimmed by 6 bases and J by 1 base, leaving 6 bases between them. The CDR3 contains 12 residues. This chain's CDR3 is CASRSGNTEAFF. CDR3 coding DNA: TGTGCCAGCAGATCGGGGAACACTGAAGCTTTCTTT.

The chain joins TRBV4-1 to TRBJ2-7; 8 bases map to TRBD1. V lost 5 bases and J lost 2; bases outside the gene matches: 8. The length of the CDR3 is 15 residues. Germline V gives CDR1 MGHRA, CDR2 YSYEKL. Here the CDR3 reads CASSYRQGSTYEQYF. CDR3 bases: TGCGCCAGCAGCTATAGACAGGGGTCTACCTACGAGCAGTACTTC.

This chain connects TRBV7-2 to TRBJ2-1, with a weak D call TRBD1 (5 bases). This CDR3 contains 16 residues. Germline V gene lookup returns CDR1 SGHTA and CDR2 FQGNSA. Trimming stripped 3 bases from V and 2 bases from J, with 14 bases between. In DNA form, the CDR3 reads TGTGCCAGCAGCTTCAATGACAGACCTACCTACAATGAGCAGTTCTTC. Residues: CASSFNDRPTYNEQFF.

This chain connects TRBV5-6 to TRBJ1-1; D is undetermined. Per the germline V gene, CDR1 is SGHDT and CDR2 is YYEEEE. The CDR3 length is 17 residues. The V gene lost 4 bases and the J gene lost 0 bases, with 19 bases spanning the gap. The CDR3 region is CASSLMGLQRLNTEAFF. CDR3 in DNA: TGTGCCAGCAGCCTCATGGGCCTTCAACGATTGAACACTGAAGCTTTCTTT.

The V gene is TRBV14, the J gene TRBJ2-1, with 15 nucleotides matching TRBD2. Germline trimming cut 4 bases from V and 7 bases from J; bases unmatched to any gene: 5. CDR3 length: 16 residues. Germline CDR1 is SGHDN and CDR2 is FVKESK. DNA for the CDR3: TGTGCCAGCAGCCGGACTAGCGGGGGGGCGATTAATGAGCAGTTCTTC. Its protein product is CASSRTSGGAINEQFF.

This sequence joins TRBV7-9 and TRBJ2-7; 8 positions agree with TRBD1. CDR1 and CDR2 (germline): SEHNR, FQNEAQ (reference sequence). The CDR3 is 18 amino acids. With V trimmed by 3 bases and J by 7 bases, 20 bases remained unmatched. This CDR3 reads CASSLGSTGVFTLGEQYF. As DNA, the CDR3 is TGTGCCAGCAGCTTGGGCTCGACAGGGGTCTTTACTTTGGGAGAGCAGTACTTC.

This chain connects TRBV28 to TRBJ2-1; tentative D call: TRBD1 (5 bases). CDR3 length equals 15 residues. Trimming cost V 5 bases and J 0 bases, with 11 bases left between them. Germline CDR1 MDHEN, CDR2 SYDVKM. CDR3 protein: CASSLREHSYNEQFF. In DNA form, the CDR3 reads TGTGCCAGCAGTCTCAGGGAACACTCCTACAATGAGCAGTTCTTC.

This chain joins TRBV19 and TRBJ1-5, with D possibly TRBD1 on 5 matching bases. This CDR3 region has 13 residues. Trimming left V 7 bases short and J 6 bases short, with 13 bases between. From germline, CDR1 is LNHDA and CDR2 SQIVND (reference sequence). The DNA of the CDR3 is TGTGCCAGTACTGGAGGGGTGGCTCAGCCCCAGCATTTT. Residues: CASTGGVAQPQHF. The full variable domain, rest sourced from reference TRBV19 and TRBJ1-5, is DGGITQSPKYLFRKEGQNVTLSCEQNLNHDAMYWYRQDPGQGLRLIYYSQIVNDFQKGDIAEGYSVSREKKESFPLTVTSAQKNPTAFYLCASTGGVAQPQHFGDGTRLSIL.

The CDR3 here is CASSEEPGQIYGYTF. The CDR3 DNA reads as TGTGCCAGCAGTGAGGAGCCCGGACAGATCTATGGCTACACCTTC. The chain is built from TRBV6-4 and TRBJ1-2; D perhaps matches TRBD1 (6 bases). The CDR3 runs to 15 residues. Germline lookup yields CDR1 MRHNA and CDR2 SNTAGT. V lost 3 bases, J lost 4 bases, and 15 bases lay in between.

CDR3 region: CASSIGGEFWGGPLAKNIQYF. The CDR3 DNA reads as TGTGCCAGTAGTATAGGGGGGGAGTTTTGGGGGGGACCCCTAGCCAAAAACATTCAGTACTTC. This chain connects TRBV19 to TRBJ2-4, with 7 nucleotides matching TRBD2. This CDR3 is 21 amino acids long. V lost 1 base and J lost 0; bases outside the gene matches: 18. Germline values: CDR1 LNHDA, CDR2 SQIVND (reference sequence).

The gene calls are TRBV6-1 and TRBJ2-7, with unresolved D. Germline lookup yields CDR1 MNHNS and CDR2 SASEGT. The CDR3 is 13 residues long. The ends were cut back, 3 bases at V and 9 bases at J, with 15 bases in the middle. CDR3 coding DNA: TGTGCCAGCAGTGAGCGTGACATAAAGTCGCAGTACTTC. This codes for CASSERDIKSQYF.

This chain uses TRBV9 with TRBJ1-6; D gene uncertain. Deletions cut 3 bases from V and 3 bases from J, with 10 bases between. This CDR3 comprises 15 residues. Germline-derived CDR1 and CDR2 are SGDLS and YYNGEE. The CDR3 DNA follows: TGTGCCAGCAGCGCGTATGACAACTATAATTCACCCCTCCACTTT. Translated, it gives CASSAYDNYNSPLHF.

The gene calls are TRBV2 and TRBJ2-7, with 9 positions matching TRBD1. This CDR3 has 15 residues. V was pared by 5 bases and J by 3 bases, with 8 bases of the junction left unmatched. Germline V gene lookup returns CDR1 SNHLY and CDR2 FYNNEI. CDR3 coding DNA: TGTGCCAGCAGTTCACCCGGGACAGGGATCTACGAGCAGTACTTC. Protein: CASSSPGTGIYEQYF.

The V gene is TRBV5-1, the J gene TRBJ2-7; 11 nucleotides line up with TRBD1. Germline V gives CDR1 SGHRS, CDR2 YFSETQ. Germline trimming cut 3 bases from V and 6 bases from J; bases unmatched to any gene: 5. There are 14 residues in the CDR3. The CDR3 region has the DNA TGCGCCAGCAGCTCACAAGGGACAGGGGGCGAGCAGTACTTC. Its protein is CASSSQGTGGEQYF.